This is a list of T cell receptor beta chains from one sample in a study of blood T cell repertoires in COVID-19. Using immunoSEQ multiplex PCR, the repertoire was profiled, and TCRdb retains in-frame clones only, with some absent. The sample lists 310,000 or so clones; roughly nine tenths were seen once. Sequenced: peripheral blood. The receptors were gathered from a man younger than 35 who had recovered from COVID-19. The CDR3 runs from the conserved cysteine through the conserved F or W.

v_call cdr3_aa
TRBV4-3 CASSQERSEILKKNKLFF
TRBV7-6 CASSFRPVSPYNEQFF
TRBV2 CASSTSGRENTEAFF
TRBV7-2 CASSPILGQRNTIYF
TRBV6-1 CASSEARGVGRSTEAFF
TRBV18 CASSPLVGDSSYEQYF
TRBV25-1 CASRDFGNSPLHF
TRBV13 CASSPGDRGTPWNEQFF
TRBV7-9 CASRPPGTYEQYF
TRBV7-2 CASSSRNSGSMYEQYF
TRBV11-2 CASSLEGTVSGNTIYF
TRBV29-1 CSVRLAVYNEQFF
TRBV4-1 CASSQELQGAYTIYF
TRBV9 CASSPDRQNNNEQFF
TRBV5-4 CASSPDFGDTQYF
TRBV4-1 CASSLAGSQETQYF
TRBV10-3 CAISESVTGSNTIYF
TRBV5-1 CASSLSGPPDEKLFF
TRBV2 CASSEGPGLEPAQYF
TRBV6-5 CAIQTTGTDTQYF
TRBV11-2 CASSLRFGDRDTQYF
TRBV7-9 CASSLGSRQGLNYGYTF
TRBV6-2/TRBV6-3 CASSSLPDRAGDGYTF
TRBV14 CASSLRTGSGELFF
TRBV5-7 CASSSGQANQPQHF
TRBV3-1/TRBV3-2 CASSPQESGQPQHF
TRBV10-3 CAISDWTGKTGELFF
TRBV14 CASSKWDRTTSKTGELFF
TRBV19 CASSIISSRDEQFF
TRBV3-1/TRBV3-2 CASSQDWRSGYTF
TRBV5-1 CASSSWTGGGTDTQYF
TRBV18 CASSPPSGASTGELFF
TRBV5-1 CASSRAGHYNEQFF
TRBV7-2 CASSLVAALAGEQNIQYF
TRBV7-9 CASSLGQGAYEQYF
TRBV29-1 CSVLAGGPVTGELFF
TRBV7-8 CASSPPQGFNTGELFF
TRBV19 CASSIPRRSDTQYF
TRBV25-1 CASSVTGGETQYF
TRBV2 CASSERRVSYEQYF
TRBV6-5 CAGSLAGIYNEQFF
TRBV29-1 CSVEAGTGYEQYF
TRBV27 CASSWGLPGYGYTF
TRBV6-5 CASSYGQPYGYTF
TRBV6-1 CASSEQGRTEAFF
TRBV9 CASSAPFVTGGYTF
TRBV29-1 CSVADSYEQYF